The source of this TCR beta chain is a study (dated by TCRdb to 2022 to 2024). What the study reported, not specific to this receptor: According to the authors, more investigation is needed, including longitudinal sampling and evaluation of a control group.

CDR1 and CDR2, per the germline V gene, are SNHLY and FYNNEI. Inclusive of the bounding cysteine and phenylalanine, the CDR3 is 16 residues long. Only the CDR3 region is kept as DNA, spanning 48 bases read in frame from base 1. V is pruned by 2 bases and J by 4 bases, leaving 7 bases of the junction without a gene match. PBMCs were separated from peripheral blood, and TCR beta sequencing was performed on genomic DNA obtained from unsorted PBMCs. About this clone itself: Its cognate antigen has yet to be identified. No qualities accompany the bases; no much larger clone lies one base away.

Survey-level sequencing on the immunoSEQ platform was used to profile TCR beta chain repertoires. Concerning the study's data processing: CDR3 amino acid length spectratypes and V-J pairing frequencies were compared, and repertoire diversity was measured with the inverse Simpson index. TCR beta CDR3 sequences were matched against VDJdb to annotate clonotypes specific to SARS-CoV-2, CMV, influenza A and EBV. Held by TCRdb, this immuneACCESS table contains in-frame sequences only and omits some clones. Under half of the omission traces to an unresolved V gene where checked; the cause of the rest is unknown. Clonal size and the V and J genes are those of that table, whereas D and trimming came from the DNA. In this sample the table shows tens of thousands of clones, roughly 93% of which occur a single time. The ten largest clones take up around a tenth of the sample.

The specimen was PBMCs. Here the chain combines TRBV2 and TRBJ1-5, and 8 junction bases match TRBD1. The TCR comes from a man aged 40-55 years with rheumatoid arthritis. The bases are TGTGCCAGCAGTGAATGGGCGACAGGGGATAATCAGCCCCAGCATTTT. Its amino acids are CASSEWATGDNQPQHF.